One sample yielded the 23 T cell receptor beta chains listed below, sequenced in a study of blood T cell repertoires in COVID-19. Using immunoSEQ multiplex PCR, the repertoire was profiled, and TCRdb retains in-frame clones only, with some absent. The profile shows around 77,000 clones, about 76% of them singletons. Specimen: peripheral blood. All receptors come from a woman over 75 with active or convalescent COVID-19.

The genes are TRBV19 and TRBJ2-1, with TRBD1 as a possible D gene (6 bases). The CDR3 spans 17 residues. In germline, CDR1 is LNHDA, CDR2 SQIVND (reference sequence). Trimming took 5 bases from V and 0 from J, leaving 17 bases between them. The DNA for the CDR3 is TGTGCCAGTAGTCTTTCACAGGGTGCCGGCTCCTACAATGAGCAGTTCTTC. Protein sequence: CASSLSQGAGSYNEQFF. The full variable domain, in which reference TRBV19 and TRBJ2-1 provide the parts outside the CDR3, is DGGITQSPKYLFRKEGQNVTLSCEQNLNHDAMYWYRQDPGQGLRLIYYSQIVNDFQKGDIAEGYSVSREKKESFPLTVTSAQKNPTAFYLCASSLSQGAGSYNEQFFGPGTRLTVL.

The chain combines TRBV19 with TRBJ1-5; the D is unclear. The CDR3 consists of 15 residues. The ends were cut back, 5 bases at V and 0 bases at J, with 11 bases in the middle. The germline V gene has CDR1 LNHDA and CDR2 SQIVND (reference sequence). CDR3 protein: CASSAGVSSNQPQHF. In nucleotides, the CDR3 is TGTGCCAGTAGTGCGGGAGTTTCTAGCAATCAGCCCCAGCATTTT.

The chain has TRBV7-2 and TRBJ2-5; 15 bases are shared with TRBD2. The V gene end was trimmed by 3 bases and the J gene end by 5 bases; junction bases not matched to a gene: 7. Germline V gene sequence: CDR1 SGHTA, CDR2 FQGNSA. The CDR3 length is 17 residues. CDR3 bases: TGTGCCAGCAGCTTGGAGGGGACTAGCGGGGGGTTCGAGACCCAGTACTTC. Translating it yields CASSLEGTSGGFETQYF.

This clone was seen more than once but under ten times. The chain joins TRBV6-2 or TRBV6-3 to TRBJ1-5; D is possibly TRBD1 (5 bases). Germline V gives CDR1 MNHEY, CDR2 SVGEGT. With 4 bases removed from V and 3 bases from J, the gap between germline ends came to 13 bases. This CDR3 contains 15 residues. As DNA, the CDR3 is TGTGCCAGCAGTTGGACAAGGGGTCTCAATCAGCCCCAGCATTTT. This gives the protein CASSWTRGLNQPQHF.

The CDR3: CASKFDRENTGELFF. The CDR3 DNA sequence: TGTGCCAGCAAGTTCGACAGAGAGAACACCGGGGAGCTGTTTTTT. This chain links TRBV2 with TRBJ2-2; tentatively, D is TRBD1 (5 bases). The CDR3 runs to 15 residues. Trimming took 7 bases from V and 1 from J, leaving 13 bases between them. Germline V gene data show CDR1 as SNHLY and CDR2 as FYNNEI.

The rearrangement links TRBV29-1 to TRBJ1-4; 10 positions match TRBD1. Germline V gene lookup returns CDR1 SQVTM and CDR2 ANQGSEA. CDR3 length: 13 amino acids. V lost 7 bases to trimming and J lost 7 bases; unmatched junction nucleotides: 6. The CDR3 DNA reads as TGCAGCGCCCTGACAGGGGGCACTGAAAAACTGTTTTTT. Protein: CSALTGGTEKLFF.

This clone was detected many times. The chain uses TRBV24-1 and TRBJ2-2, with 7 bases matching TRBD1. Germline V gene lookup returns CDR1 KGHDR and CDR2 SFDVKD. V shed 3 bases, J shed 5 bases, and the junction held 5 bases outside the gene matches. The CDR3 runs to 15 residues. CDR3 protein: CATSDQGTETGELFF. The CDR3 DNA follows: TGTGCCACCAGTGATCAGGGGACAGAGACCGGGGAGCTGTTTTTT.

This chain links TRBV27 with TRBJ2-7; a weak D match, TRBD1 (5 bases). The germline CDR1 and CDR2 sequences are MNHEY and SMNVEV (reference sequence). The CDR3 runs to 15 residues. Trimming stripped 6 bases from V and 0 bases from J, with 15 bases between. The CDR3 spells CASRIRPRDSYEQYF. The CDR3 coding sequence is TGTGCCAGCAGGATCAGACCCAGGGACTCCTACGAGCAGTACTTC.

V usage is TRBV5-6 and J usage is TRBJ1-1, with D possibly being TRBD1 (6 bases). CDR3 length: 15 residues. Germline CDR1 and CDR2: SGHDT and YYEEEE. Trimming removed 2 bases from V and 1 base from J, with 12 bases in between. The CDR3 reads CASSLPTGSNTEAFF. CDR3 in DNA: TGTGCCAGCAGCTTACCGACAGGATCGAACACTGAAGCTTTCTTT.

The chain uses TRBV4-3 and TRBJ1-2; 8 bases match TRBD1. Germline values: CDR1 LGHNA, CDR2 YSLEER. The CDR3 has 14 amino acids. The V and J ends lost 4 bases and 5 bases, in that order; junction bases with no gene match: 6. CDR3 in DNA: TGCGCCAGCAGCCCCGGGACAGGTTTTTATGGCTACACCTTC. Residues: CASSPGTGFYGYTF.

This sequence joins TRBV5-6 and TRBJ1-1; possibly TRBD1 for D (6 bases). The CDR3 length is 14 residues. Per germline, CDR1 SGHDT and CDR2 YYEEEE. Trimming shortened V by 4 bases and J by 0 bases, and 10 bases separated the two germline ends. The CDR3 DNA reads TGTGCCAGCAGCACAGGACAGATGAACACTGAAGCTTTCTTT. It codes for CASSTGQMNTEAFF.

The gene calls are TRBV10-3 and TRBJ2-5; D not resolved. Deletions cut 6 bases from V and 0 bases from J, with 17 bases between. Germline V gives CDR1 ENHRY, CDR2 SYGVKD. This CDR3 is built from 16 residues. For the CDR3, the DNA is TGTGCCATCAGACCGGCGCGAGGCGAGGACCAAGAGACCCAGTACTTC. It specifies CAIRPARGEDQETQYF.

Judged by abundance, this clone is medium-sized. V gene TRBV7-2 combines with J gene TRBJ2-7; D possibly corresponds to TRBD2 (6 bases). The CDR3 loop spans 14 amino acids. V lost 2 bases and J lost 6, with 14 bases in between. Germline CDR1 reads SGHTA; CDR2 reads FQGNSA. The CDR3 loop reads CASSLRGDSSEQYF. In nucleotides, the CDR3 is TGTGCCAGCAGCTTAAGAGGGGACTCCAGCGAGCAGTACTTC.

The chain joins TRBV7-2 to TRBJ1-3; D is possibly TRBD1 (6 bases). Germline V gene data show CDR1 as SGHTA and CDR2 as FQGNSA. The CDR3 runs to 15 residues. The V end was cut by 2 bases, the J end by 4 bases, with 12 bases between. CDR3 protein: CASSLSGGAGNTIYF. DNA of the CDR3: TGTGCCAGCAGCTTATCCGGGGGGGCCGGAAACACCATATATTTT.

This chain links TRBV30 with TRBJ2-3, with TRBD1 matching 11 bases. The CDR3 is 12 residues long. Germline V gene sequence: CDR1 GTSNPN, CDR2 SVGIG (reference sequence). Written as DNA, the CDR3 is TGTGCGTGGGGACAGGGGGCAGATACGCAGTATTTT. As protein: CAWGQGADTQYF. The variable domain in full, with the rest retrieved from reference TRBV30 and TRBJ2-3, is SQTIHQWPATLVQPVGSPLSLECTVEGTSNPNLYWYRQAAGRGLQLLFYSVGIGQISSEVPQNLSASRPQDRQFILSSKKLLLSDSGFYLCAWGQGADTQYFGPGTRLTVL.

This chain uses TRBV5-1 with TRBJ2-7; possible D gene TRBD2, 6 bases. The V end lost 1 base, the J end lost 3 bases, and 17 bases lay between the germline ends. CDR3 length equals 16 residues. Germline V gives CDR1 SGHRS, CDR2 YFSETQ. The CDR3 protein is CASSLRRGTGIYEQYF. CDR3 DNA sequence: TGCGCCAGCAGCTTGAGACGGGGGACGGGGATCTACGAGCAGTACTTC.

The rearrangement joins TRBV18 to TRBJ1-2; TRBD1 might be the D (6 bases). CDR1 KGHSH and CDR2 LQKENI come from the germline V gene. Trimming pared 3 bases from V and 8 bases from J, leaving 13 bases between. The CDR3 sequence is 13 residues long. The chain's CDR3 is CASSPINREGYTF. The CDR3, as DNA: TGTGCCAGCTCACCTATCAACAGGGAAGGCTACACCTTC.

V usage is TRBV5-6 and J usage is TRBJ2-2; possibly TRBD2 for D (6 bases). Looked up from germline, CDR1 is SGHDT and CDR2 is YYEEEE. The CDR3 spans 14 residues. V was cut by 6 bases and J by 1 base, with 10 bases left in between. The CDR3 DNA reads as TGTGCCAGCACTAGTAGCGGGAACACCGGGGAGCTGTTTTTT. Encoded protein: CASTSSGNTGELFF.

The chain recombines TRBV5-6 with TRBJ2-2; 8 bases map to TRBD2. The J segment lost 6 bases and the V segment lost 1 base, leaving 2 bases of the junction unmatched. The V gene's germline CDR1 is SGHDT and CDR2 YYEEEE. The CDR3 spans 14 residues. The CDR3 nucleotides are TGTGCCAGCAGCTTGTCGGGAGGGGCCGGGGAGCTGTTTTTT. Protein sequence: CASSLSGGAGELFF.

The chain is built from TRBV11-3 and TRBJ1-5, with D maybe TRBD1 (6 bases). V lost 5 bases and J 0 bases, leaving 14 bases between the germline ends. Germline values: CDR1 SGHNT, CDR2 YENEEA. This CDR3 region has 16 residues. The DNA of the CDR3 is TGTGCCAGCAGCAAGCCAGGGGAGTATAGCAATCAGCCCCAGCATTTT. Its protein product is CASSKPGEYSNQPQHF.

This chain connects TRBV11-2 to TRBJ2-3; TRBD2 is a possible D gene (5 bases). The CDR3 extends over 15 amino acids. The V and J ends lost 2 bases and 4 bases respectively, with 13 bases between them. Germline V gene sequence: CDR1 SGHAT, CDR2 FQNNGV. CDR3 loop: CASSLRGFSPDTQYF. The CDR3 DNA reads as TGTGCCAGCAGCTTACGAGGGTTTTCCCCAGATACGCAGTATTTT.

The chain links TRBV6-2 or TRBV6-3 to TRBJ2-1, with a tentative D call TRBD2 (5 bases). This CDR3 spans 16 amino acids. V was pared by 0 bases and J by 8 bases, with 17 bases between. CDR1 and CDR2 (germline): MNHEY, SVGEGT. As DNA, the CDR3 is TGTGCCAGCAGTTACTCGAGGACCGCGGGCTCTTATGAGCAGTTCTTC. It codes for CASSYSRTAGSYEQFF.

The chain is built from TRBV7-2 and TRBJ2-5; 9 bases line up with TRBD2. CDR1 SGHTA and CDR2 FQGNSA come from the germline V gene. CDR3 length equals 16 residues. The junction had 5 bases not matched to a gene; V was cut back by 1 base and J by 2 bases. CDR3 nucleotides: TGTGCCAGCAGCTTAGGAGTAGCGGGGGAACAAGAGACCCAGTACTTC. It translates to CASSLGVAGEQETQYF.